The rows below give T cell receptor beta chains drawn from one sample of a study of blood T cell repertoires in COVID-19. The table came from immunoSEQ multiplex PCR; TCRdb's copy has only in-frame clones and leaves some out. The repertoire includes 200,000 to 250,000 clones, roughly nine tenths of them detected once, and about 12% sits in the top ten. Sequencing was carried out using peripheral blood. These receptors were collected from a young woman who had recovered from COVID-19. CDR3s include the opening cysteine and the closing phenylalanine or tryptophan. The D gene is left open where the match is weak. Clone size appears in some rows only: once, few, many, or a class for an expanded clone.

.	TRBD2	TRBV13	TRBJ2-5	TGTGCCAGCAGCACAGGGACTAGCGGGCCCCAGGGGGAGACCCAGTACTTC	CASSTGTSGPQGETQYF
.	.	TRBV7-6	TRBJ2-2	TGTGGATTCGGCGGTGTTGGAACCGGGGAGCTGTTTTTT	CGFGGVGTGELFF
.	TRBD2	TRBV19	TRBJ2-7	TGTGCCAGTAGTATCCTGGCGGGAGTCGTCTACGAGCAGTACTTC	CASSILAGVVYEQYF
.	TRBD1	TRBV14	TRBJ1-1	TGTGCCAGCAGCCAACAGGGGGCTACTGAAGCTTTCTTT	CASSQQGATEAFF
.	TRBD2	TRBV25-1	TRBJ2-1	TGTGCCAGCAGTGCGAGGGGACTAGCTAACGAGCAGTTCTTC	CASSARGLANEQFF
.	.	TRBV18	TRBJ1-5	TGTGCCAGCTCCGACTCCTACAATCAGCCCCAGCATTTT	CASSDSYNQPQHF
.	TRBD1	TRBV27	TRBJ1-2	TGTGCCAGCAGTTTTAGAACAGGGGAATCGGGCTACACCTTC	CASSFRTGESGYTF
once	.	TRBV30	TRBJ1-1	TGTGCCTGGGTCCCCAGCCCAGGTCGGGGCACTGAAGCTTTCTTT	CAWVPSPGRGTEAFF
.	.	TRBV10-1	TRBJ2-4	TGCGCCAGCACGGAGTCGGCTGAAGGGGGTGGGGGAAAAAACATTCAGTACTTC	CASTESAEGGGGKNIQYF
few	.	TRBV27	TRBJ2-3	TGTGCCAGCAGTTTATGGGGCTGGGAAACAGGGTATGGGGCAGATACGCAGTATTTT	CASSLWGWETGYGADTQYF
.	.	TRBV30	TRBJ1-2	TGTGCCTGGCGACAGCCGAATAACTATGGCTACACCTTC	CAWRQPNNYGYTF
once	.	TRBV5-1	TRBJ2-1	TGCGCCAGCAGCTCATACCGGGACAAGGAGCAGTTCTTC	CASSSYRDKEQFF
once	.	TRBV5-4	TRBJ1-2	TGTGCCAGCAGCTTGACAGGCTTGGATGGCTACACCTTC	CASSLTGLDGYTF
.	.	TRBV6-5	TRBJ2-6	TGTGCCAGCAGTTATCATGAGGGTTCTGGGGCCAACGTCCTGACTTTC	CASSYHEGSGANVLTF
.	.	TRBV4-3	TRBJ1-1	TGCGCCAGCAGCCAAGCTGCCGGACTCCATGGGAACACTGAAGCTTTCTTT	CASSQAAGLHGNTEAFF
once	.	TRBV18	TRBJ2-1	TGTGCCAGCTCACCACTTCCCTATGGCTCCTACAATGAGCAGTTCTTC	CASSPLPYGSYNEQFF
.	TRBD1	TRBV7-2	TRBJ1-2	TGTGCCAGCAGCTTAGACGGTACAGGGGGTAGCTATGGCTACACCTTC	CASSLDGTGGSYGYTF
.	.	TRBV9	TRBJ2-1	TGTGCCAGCAGCGTAGGACTTGGGTCCTCCTACAATGAGCAGTTCTTC	CASSVGLGSSYNEQFF
.	.	TRBV12-3/TRBV12-4	TRBJ2-4	TGTGCCAGCAGTAGCGACCCCAAAAACATTCAGTACTTC	CASSSDPKNIQYF
.	.	TRBV5-4	TRBJ2-1	TGTGCCAGCAGCTTGGGAGGCGAGGAGCAGTTCTTC	CASSLGGEEQFF
.	TRBD1	TRBV4-3	TRBJ1-2	TGCGCCAGCAGCCAAACCCGGGGACAGGGGATGAACTATGGCTACACCTTC	CASSQTRGQGMNYGYTF
.	.	TRBV11-2	TRBJ2-7	TGTGCCAGCAGCTTAGGTACCGGGAGATCCTACGAGCAGTACTTC	CASSLGTGRSYEQYF
.	TRBD2	TRBV5-1	TRBJ2-2	TGCGCCAGCAGCATAGGACTAGCGGGAGCCACCGGGGAGCTGTTTTTT	CASSIGLAGATGELFF
.	.	TRBV15	TRBJ1-1	TGTGCCACCAGCAGAGATCGGACAGACACTGAAGCTTTCTTT	CATSRDRTDTEAFF
.	.	TRBV5-5	TRBJ1-1	TGTGCCAGCATATCAGGCCGTATGCCTGAAGCTTTCTTT	CASISGRMPEAFF
.	TRBD2	TRBV6-5	TRBJ2-3	TGTGCCAGCAGTTACGTTAGCGGGGACACAGATACGCAGTATTTT	CASSYVSGDTDTQYF
.	.	TRBV6-5	TRBJ1-1	TGTGCCAGCAGTTACCGACAGGATGAAGCTTTCTTT	CASSYRQDEAFF
.	.	TRBV9	TRBJ2-3	TGTGCCAGCAGCGTAGCTGGACTTCCATCAGATACGCAGTATTTT	CASSVAGLPSDTQYF
.	.	TRBV6-2/TRBV6-3	TRBJ2-7	TGTGCCAGCAGTTACGCGGGTATCACCTACGAGCAGTACTTC	CASSYAGITYEQYF
.	TRBD2	TRBV11-2	TRBJ2-3	TGTGCCAGCAGCTTAGGTACTAGCGGGAGTACAGATACGCAGTATTTT	CASSLGTSGSTDTQYF
.	.	TRBV4-2	TRBJ2-5	TGTGCCAGCAGCCAAGTCCGCGGCGGGATGGGGCAAGAGACCCAGTACTTC	CASSQVRGGMGQETQYF
.	TRBD1	TRBV15	TRBJ1-2	TGTGCCACCAGCAGAGACGTGACAGGGGATATTCGCTACACCTTC	CATSRDVTGDIRYTF
.	TRBD2	TRBV9	TRBJ2-3	TGTGCCAGCAGCCCTCGGACTAGGGGACTCATTAGCACAGATACGCAGTATTTT	CASSPRTRGLISTDTQYF
.	.	TRBV7-2	TRBJ1-5	TGTGCCAGCAGCTCCGGACAGTCTAGCAATCAGCCCCAGCATTTT	CASSSGQSSNQPQHF
.	TRBD2	TRBV13	TRBJ2-1	TGTGCCAGCAGCCCCCCTAGCGGGCGTTCCTACAATGAGCAGTTCTTC	CASSPPSGRSYNEQFF
once	TRBD2	TRBV18	TRBJ2-5	TGTGCCAGCTCACGACGGGAGGGGTCAGTATCGGGAGAGACCCAGTACTTC	CASSRREGSVSGETQYF
.	TRBD2	TRBV6-6	TRBJ2-1	TGTGCCAGCAGTCAATTCCTTAGCGGGAGCTCTTACAATGAGCAGTTCTTC	CASSQFLSGSSYNEQFF
.	TRBD1	TRBV5-4	TRBJ2-3	TGTGCCAGCAGCTTGGGGGACAGGGGGCTGGATACGCAGTATTTT	CASSLGDRGLDTQYF
.	.	TRBV21-1	TRBJ2-7	TGTGCCAGCAGCAAAGAGGCGGGCGAGCAGTACTTC	CASSKEAGEQYF
.	.	TRBV11-3	TRBJ2-2	TGTGCCAGCAGCCATCGACAGTCCACCGGGGAGCTGTTTTTT	CASSHRQSTGELFF
.	TRBD2	TRBV30	TRBJ2-1	TGTGCCTGGAGAATAGCGGGAGGGCGTTATGAGCAGTTCTTC	CAWRIAGGRYEQFF
.	.	TRBV5-4	TRBJ2-3	TGTGCCAGCAGCCGAGCGGACACAGATACGCAGTATTTT	CASSRADTDTQYF
.	TRBD1	TRBV25-1	TRBJ2-3	TGTGCCAGCAGTGAATCCGTAGAGACAGGGACGTGCGATACGCAGTATTTT	CASSESVETGTCDTQYF
.	.	TRBV19	TRBJ2-5	TGTGCCAGTAGTATATTCGGCGGAGGGCCGGGCCAGTACTTC	CASSIFGGGPGQYF
.	TRBD2	TRBV5-8	TRBJ2-1	TGTGCCAGCAGGGAGACCGGGACTAGCGGGAGTTATGAGCAGTTCTTC	CASRETGTSGSYEQFF
.	.	TRBV21-1	TRBJ2-5	TGTGCCAGTCCGGGACTAGCGGGAGTTGGGCAAGAGACCCAGTACTTC	CASPGLAGVGQETQYF
once	TRBD2	TRBV7-2	TRBJ2-5	TGTGCCAGCAGCCCAGCTAGCGGACAAGAGACCCAGTACTTC	CASSPASGQETQYF
few	TRBD1	TRBV5-4	TRBJ2-7	TGTGCCAGCAGCCCAGGGGGCGGGCACGAGCAGTACTTC	CASSPGGGHEQYF
.	.	TRBV6-5	TRBJ2-7	TGTGCCAGCATAAGCAATCACGAGCAGTACTTC	CASISNHEQYF
few	.	TRBV7-6	TRBJ2-2	TGTGCCAGCAGCTTAGGTGGCGGACTGACCACCGGGGAGCTGTTTTTT	CASSLGGGLTTGELFF
many	TRBD2	TRBV4-3	TRBJ2-3	TGCGCCAGCAGCCAAGATTTGACTAGCGGGCTCACAGATACGCAGTATTTT	CASSQDLTSGLTDTQYF
.	.	TRBV5-1	TRBJ2-1	TGCGCCAGCACGGGCTACAATGAGCAGTTCTTC	CASTGYNEQFF
.	TRBD1	TRBV19	TRBJ2-5	TGTGCCAGTAGCGGACAGGGGGGTTCTGAGACCCAGTACTTC	CASSGQGGSETQYF
.	.	TRBV6-5	TRBJ1-1	TGTGCCAGCAGTTCTAGGGGTGGTCAAAAGAACACTGAAGCTTTCTTT	CASSSRGGQKNTEAFF
once	TRBD1	TRBV4-3	TRBJ1-1	TGCGCCAGCAGCCAAGATCGTAGGGCAGGGGGCGAGAACACTGAAGCTTTCTTT	CASSQDRRAGGENTEAFF
.	.	TRBV7-2	TRBJ2-2	TGTGCCAGCAGCCCGCCATCGAAGCGGAACACCGGGGAGCTGTTTTTT	CASSPPSKRNTGELFF
once	.	TRBV5-5	TRBJ1-1	TGTGCCAGCAGCTTGGCCATCAGGTACCCCATGAACACTGAAGCTTTCTTT	CASSLAIRYPMNTEAFF
.	TRBD1	TRBV24-1	TRBJ2-7	TGTGCCACCAGTGATTTATGTTGGGGACAGGGCTACCTTAGTAGCTACGAGCAGTACTTC	CATSDLCWGQGYLSSYEQYF
.	TRBD1	TRBV10-3	TRBJ1-2	TGTGCCACCCAGACAGGGGGGAACTATGGCTACACCTTC	CATQTGGNYGYTF
.	.	TRBV6-5	TRBJ2-1	TGTGCCAGCAGTTCGTCCGGGACTGCGGGAAATGAGCAGTTCTTC	CASSSSGTAGNEQFF